The rows below give T cell receptor beta chains drawn from one sample of a study of T cells in Graves' hyperthyroidism and ophthalmopathy. TCRdb used MiXCR to reprocess the multiplex PCR reads, holding one entry per CDR3 protein. The sample lists fewer than 650,000 distinct CDR3 sequences, about 14% occurring once. The sequenced sample was blood. The receptor source for this set is a middle-aged woman with Graves' ophthalmopathy. Each CDR3 is given with its conserved first and last residue. A D gene is named only where the DNA matches it firmly. Where a row states a size, it is once, few, many or the class of an expanded clone; other rows omit it.

d_gene: TRBD1
abundance: NA
v_gene: TRBV6-2/TRBV6-3
j_gene: TRBJ1-1
CDR3aa: CASSYGTGSNTEAFF
CDR3nt: TGTGCCAGCAGTTACGGGACAGGGTCTAACACTGAAGCTTTCTTT

d_gene: NA
abundance: NA
v_gene: TRBV4-2
j_gene: TRBJ1-3
CDR3aa: CASSRSAEGNTIYF
CDR3nt: TGTGCCAGCAGCCGGTCGGCGGAAGGAAACACCATATATTTT

d_gene: NA
abundance: NA
v_gene: TRBV30
j_gene: TRBJ1-5
CDR3aa: CAWNPTGRRDQPQHF
CDR3nt: TGTGCCTGGAATCCTACAGGCCGCAGGGATCAGCCCCAGCATTTT

d_gene: NA
abundance: many
v_gene: TRBV15
j_gene: TRBJ1-3
CDR3aa: CATSRSGADGNTIYF
CDR3nt: TGTGCCACCAGCAGATCGGGGGCAGATGGAAACACCATATATTTT

d_gene: NA
abundance: many
v_gene: TRBV5-1
j_gene: TRBJ2-2
CDR3aa: CASSFSRIDTGELFF
CDR3nt: TGCGCCAGCAGCTTTTCACGGATAGACACCGGGGAGCTGTTTTTT

d_gene: NA
abundance: many
v_gene: TRBV20-1
j_gene: TRBJ2-7
CDR3aa: CSALRSPLIYEQYF
CDR3nt: TGCAGTGCTCTCCGGAGCCCCTTAATTTACGAGCAGTACTTC

d_gene: NA
abundance: many
v_gene: TRBV19
j_gene: TRBJ2-5
CDR3aa: CASSEGSGETQYF
CDR3nt: TGTGCCAGTAGTGAGGGGTCCGGAGAGACCCAGTACTTC

d_gene: NA
abundance: few
v_gene: TRBV18
j_gene: TRBJ1-1
CDR3aa: CASSPPSIRGAEAFF
CDR3nt: TGTGCCAGCTCACCCCCATCCATACGAGGGGCTGAAGCTTTCTTT

d_gene: NA
abundance: many
v_gene: TRBV7-9
j_gene: TRBJ1-5
CDR3aa: CASSLPSGTQHF
CDR3nt: TGTGCCAGCAGCTTACCGAGCGGGACACAGCATTTT

d_gene: NA
abundance: many
v_gene: TRBV24-1
j_gene: TRBJ2-6
CDR3aa: CATSAPAPYSGANVLTF
CDR3nt: TGTGCCACCAGTGCTCCCGCACCATACTCTGGGGCCAACGTCCTGACTTTC

d_gene: TRBD1
abundance: few
v_gene: TRBV19
j_gene: TRBJ1-2
CDR3aa: CASSLGQGVGYGYTF
CDR3nt: TGTGCCAGTAGCCTGGGACAGGGGGTGGGCTATGGCTACACCTTC

d_gene: NA
abundance: many
v_gene: TRBV19
j_gene: TRBJ2-5
CDR3aa: CASSIPETETQYF
CDR3nt: TGTGCCAGTAGTATCCCCGAAACGGAGACCCAGTACTTC

d_gene: TRBD1
abundance: NA
v_gene: TRBV29-1
j_gene: TRBJ2-3
CDR3aa: CSVTRQGTDTQYF
CDR3nt: TGCAGCGTGACAAGACAGGGGACAGATACGCAGTATTTT

d_gene: NA
abundance: many
v_gene: TRBV29-1
j_gene: TRBJ1-1
CDR3aa: CSVLSTEAFF
CDR3nt: TGCAGCGTTCTCAGCACTGAAGCTTTCTTT

d_gene: NA
abundance: many
v_gene: TRBV12-3/TRBV12-4
j_gene: TRBJ2-2
CDR3aa: CASSPPRQMNTGELFF
CDR3nt: TGTGCCAGCAGTCCACCCAGACAAATGAACACCGGGGAGCTGTTTTTT

d_gene: NA
abundance: few
v_gene: TRBV7-9
j_gene: TRBJ1-3
CDR3aa: CASSLAQGSGSTIYF
CDR3nt: TGTGCCAGCAGCTTAGCCCAAGGGTCCGGAAGCACCATATATTTT

d_gene: NA
abundance: many
v_gene: TRBV20-1
j_gene: TRBJ1-2
CDR3aa: CSASLAGGEGYTF
CDR3nt: TGCAGTGCTAGTTTGGCAGGTGGAGAGGGCTACACCTTC

d_gene: NA
abundance: few
v_gene: TRBV11-2
j_gene: TRBJ1-1
CDR3aa: CASSLDLGVEAFF
CDR3nt: TGTGCCAGCAGCTTAGATTTGGGCGTTGAAGCTTTCTTT

d_gene: TRBD2
abundance: many
v_gene: TRBV12-3/TRBV12-4
j_gene: TRBJ2-7
CDR3aa: CASSTSATEQYF
CDR3nt: TGTGCCAGCAGTACTAGCGCTACCGAGCAGTACTTC

d_gene: TRBD1
abundance: many
v_gene: TRBV28
j_gene: TRBJ2-2
CDR3aa: CASSTPDRGHTGELFF
CDR3nt: TGTGCCAGCAGCACCCCGGACAGGGGGCATACCGGGGAGCTGTTTTTT

d_gene: TRBD1
abundance: NA
v_gene: TRBV11-1
j_gene: TRBJ1-1
CDR3aa: CASSPDRAGFTEAFF
CDR3nt: TGTGCCAGCAGCCCGGACAGGGCCGGGTTCACTGAAGCTTTCTTT

d_gene: NA
abundance: few
v_gene: TRBV4-1
j_gene: TRBJ2-5
CDR3aa: CASSPKTLRETQYF
CDR3nt: TGCGCCAGCAGCCCCAAGACTCTCCGGGAGACCCAGTACTTC

d_gene: TRBD1
abundance: many
v_gene: TRBV28
j_gene: TRBJ1-2
CDR3aa: CASSRGTGGEYGYTF
CDR3nt: TGTGCCAGCAGTCGCGGGACAGGGGGCGAGTATGGCTACACCTTC

d_gene: TRBD1
abundance: many
v_gene: TRBV12-3/TRBV12-4
j_gene: TRBJ1-2
CDR3aa: CASSSRTGPSF
CDR3nt: TGTGCCAGCAGTTCCAGGACAGGCCCTTCATTC

d_gene: TRBD2
abundance: NA
v_gene: TRBV15
j_gene: TRBJ2-5
CDR3aa: CATSSGLAGVETQYF
CDR3nt: TGTGCCACCAGCTCTGGACTAGCGGGAGTGGAGACCCAGTACTTC

d_gene: NA
abundance: NA
v_gene: TRBV12-3/TRBV12-4
j_gene: TRBJ1-1
CDR3aa: CASSFTLTEAFF
CDR3nt: TGTGCCAGCAGTTTTACACTCACTGAAGCTTTCTTT

d_gene: NA
abundance: NA
v_gene: TRBV11-2
j_gene: TRBJ1-2
CDR3aa: CAGSPTLQGAVDGHTF
CDR3nt: TGTGCCGGCAGCCCGACATTACAGGGAGCGGTCGATGGCCACACCTTC

d_gene: TRBD2
abundance: NA
v_gene: TRBV7-2
j_gene: TRBJ2-7
CDR3aa: CASTRGGLRVYEQYF
CDR3nt: TGTGCCAGCACCCGGGGGGGACTCCGCGTCTACGAGCAGTACTTC

d_gene: NA
abundance: many
v_gene: TRBV5-6
j_gene: TRBJ2-5
CDR3aa: CASSWKETQYF
CDR3nt: TGTGCCAGCAGCTGGAAAGAGACCCAGTACTTC

d_gene: TRBD1
abundance: many
v_gene: TRBV6-1
j_gene: TRBJ2-5
CDR3aa: CASRTRDRGSQETQYF
CDR3nt: TGTGCCAGCAGAACCCGGGACAGGGGATCGCAAGAGACCCAGTACTTC

d_gene: TRBD1
abundance: NA
v_gene: TRBV10-2
j_gene: TRBJ2-4
CDR3aa: CAGSESTGGYEIQYF
CDR3nt: TGCGCCGGCAGTGAGTCGACAGGGGGCTATGAAATTCAGTACTTC

d_gene: NA
abundance: few
v_gene: TRBV2
j_gene: TRBJ1-2
CDR3aa: CASSEQGPIYGYTF
CDR3nt: TGTGCCAGCAGTGAACAGGGGCCGATTTATGGCTACACCTTC

d_gene: TRBD1
abundance: NA
v_gene: TRBV12-3/TRBV12-4
j_gene: TRBJ1-2
CDR3aa: CASSDLRDRENYGYTF
CDR3nt: TGTGCCAGCAGCGACTTGCGGGACAGGGAGAACTATGGCTACACCTTC

d_gene: NA
abundance: many
v_gene: TRBV13
j_gene: TRBJ1-2
CDR3aa: CASSLEPGRLNYGYTF
CDR3nt: TGTGCCAGCAGCTTAGAACCAGGGCGGTTGAACTATGGCTACACCTTC

d_gene: TRBD2
abundance: many
v_gene: TRBV27
j_gene: TRBJ2-5
CDR3aa: CASSLLPSGRKETQYF
CDR3nt: TGTGCCAGCAGTTTATTGCCTAGCGGGAGAAAAGAGACCCAGTACTTC

d_gene: TRBD1
abundance: many
v_gene: TRBV28
j_gene: TRBJ2-7
CDR3aa: CASSLILAGTGGHEQYF
CDR3nt: TGTGCCAGCAGTTTAATACTTGCCGGGACAGGGGGCCACGAGCAGTACTTC

d_gene: TRBD1
abundance: many
v_gene: TRBV9
j_gene: TRBJ1-2
CDR3aa: CASSGRQGNYGYTF
CDR3nt: TGTGCCAGCAGCGGAAGACAGGGTAACTATGGCTACACCTTC

d_gene: NA
abundance: many
v_gene: TRBV7-3
j_gene: TRBJ2-4
CDR3aa: CASEEFGVQYF
CDR3nt: TGTGCCAGCGAGGAGTTTGGAGTTCAGTACTTC

d_gene: NA
abundance: many
v_gene: TRBV29-1
j_gene: TRBJ2-7
CDR3aa: CSIRADSYEQYF
CDR3nt: TGCAGCATCCGGGCAGACTCCTACGAGCAGTACTTC

d_gene: TRBD2
abundance: many
v_gene: TRBV19
j_gene: TRBJ2-2
CDR3aa: CASSPRTSGTANTGELFF
CDR3nt: TGTGCCAGTAGTCCTCGGACTAGCGGGACCGCGAACACCGGGGAGCTGTTTTTT

d_gene: NA
abundance: many
v_gene: TRBV28
j_gene: TRBJ2-2
CDR3aa: CASSSAPGELFF
CDR3nt: TGTGCCAGCAGTTCTGCCCCTGGGGAGCTGTTTTTT

d_gene: NA
abundance: many
v_gene: TRBV28
j_gene: TRBJ2-7
CDR3aa: CASSLSGLGAYEQYF
CDR3nt: TGTGCCAGCAGTTTATCGGGGCTAGGAGCCTACGAGCAGTACTTC

d_gene: NA
abundance: many
v_gene: TRBV5-1
j_gene: TRBJ2-2
CDR3aa: CASSLGGTGELFF
CDR3nt: TGTGCCAGCAGTTTAGGGGGCACCGGGGAGCTGTTTTTT

d_gene: NA
abundance: NA
v_gene: TRBV5-1
j_gene: TRBJ2-5
CDR3aa: CASSHAGGETQYF
CDR3nt: TGCGCCAGCAGCCATGCAGGAGGAGAGACCCAGTACTTC

d_gene: TRBD1
abundance: NA
v_gene: TRBV7-2
j_gene: TRBJ2-4
CDR3aa: CASSSGSGQGNIQYF
CDR3nt: TGTGCCAGCAGCTCTGGGTCAGGACAGGGAAACATTCAGTACTTC

d_gene: NA
abundance: many
v_gene: TRBV11-1
j_gene: TRBJ2-7
CDR3aa: CASSSSTGHLRYEQYF
CDR3nt: TGTGCCAGCAGCTCCTCGACAGGCCACCTTCGGTACGAGCAGTACTTC

d_gene: NA
abundance: NA
v_gene: TRBV11-2
j_gene: TRBJ2-5
CDR3aa: CASSVTLGWRETQYF
CDR3nt: TGTGCCAGCAGCGTTACCCTCGGGTGGCGAGAGACCCAGTACTTC

d_gene: TRBD1
abundance: many
v_gene: TRBV2
j_gene: TRBJ2-2
CDR3aa: CANRAATGTGELFF
CDR3nt: TGTGCCAACAGGGCCGCGACAGGGACCGGGGAGCTGTTTTTT

d_gene: TRBD1
abundance: few
v_gene: TRBV7-8
j_gene: TRBJ2-7
CDR3aa: CASSRDRENEQYF
CDR3nt: TGTGCCAGCAGCCGGGACAGGGAAAACGAGCAGTACTTC

d_gene: TRBD2
abundance: NA
v_gene: TRBV29-1
j_gene: TRBJ2-2
CDR3aa: CSASEGGPAGVNGELFF
CDR3nt: TGCAGCGCCTCAGAAGGGGGGCCAGCGGGAGTGAACGGGGAGCTGTTTTTT

d_gene: NA
abundance: NA
v_gene: TRBV9
j_gene: TRBJ2-7
CDR3aa: CASSPRGRGYEQYF
CDR3nt: TGTGCCAGCAGCCCTAGAGGCAGGGGTTACGAGCAGTACTTC

d_gene: NA
abundance: many
v_gene: TRBV28
j_gene: TRBJ2-7
CDR3aa: CASSFGQGGDYEQYF
CDR3nt: TGTGCCAGCAGTTTTGGACAGGGAGGGGATTACGAGCAGTACTTC

d_gene: NA
abundance: many
v_gene: TRBV29-1
j_gene: TRBJ2-5
CDR3aa: CSVGGPRWGLETQYF
CDR3nt: TGCAGCGTTGGGGGCCCCCGTTGGGGATTAGAGACCCAGTACTTC